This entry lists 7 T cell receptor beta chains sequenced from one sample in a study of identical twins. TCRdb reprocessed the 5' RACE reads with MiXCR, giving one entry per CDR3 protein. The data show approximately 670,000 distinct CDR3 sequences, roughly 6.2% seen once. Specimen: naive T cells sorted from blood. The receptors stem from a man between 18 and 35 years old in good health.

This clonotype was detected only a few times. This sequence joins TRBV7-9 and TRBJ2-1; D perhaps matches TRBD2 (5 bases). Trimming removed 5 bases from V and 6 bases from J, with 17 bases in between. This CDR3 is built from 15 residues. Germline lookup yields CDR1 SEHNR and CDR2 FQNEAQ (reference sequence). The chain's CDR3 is CASSPKEERANEQFF. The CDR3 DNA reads TGTGCCAGCAGCCCAAAAGAGGAGAGGGCCAATGAGCAGTTCTTC.

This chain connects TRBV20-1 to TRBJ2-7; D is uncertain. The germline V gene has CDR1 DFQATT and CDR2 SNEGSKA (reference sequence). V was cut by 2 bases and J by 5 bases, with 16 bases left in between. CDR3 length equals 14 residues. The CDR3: CSARSSGLRNEQYF. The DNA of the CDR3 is TGCAGTGCTAGAAGTAGTGGGCTTAGGAACGAGCAGTACTTC.

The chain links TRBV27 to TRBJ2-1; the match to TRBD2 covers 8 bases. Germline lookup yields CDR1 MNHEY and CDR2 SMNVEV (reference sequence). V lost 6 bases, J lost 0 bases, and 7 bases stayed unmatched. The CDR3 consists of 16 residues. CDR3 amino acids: CASSAAGTSSYNEQFF. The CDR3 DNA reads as TGTGCCAGCAGCGCTGCCGGGACTAGCTCCTACAATGAGCAGTTCTTC.

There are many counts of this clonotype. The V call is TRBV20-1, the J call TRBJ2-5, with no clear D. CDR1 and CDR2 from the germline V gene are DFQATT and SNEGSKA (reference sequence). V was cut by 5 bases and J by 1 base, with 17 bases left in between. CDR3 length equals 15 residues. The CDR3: CSASGWAQPQETQYF. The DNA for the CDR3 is TGCAGTGCTTCTGGCTGGGCGCAGCCCCAAGAGACCCAGTACTTC.

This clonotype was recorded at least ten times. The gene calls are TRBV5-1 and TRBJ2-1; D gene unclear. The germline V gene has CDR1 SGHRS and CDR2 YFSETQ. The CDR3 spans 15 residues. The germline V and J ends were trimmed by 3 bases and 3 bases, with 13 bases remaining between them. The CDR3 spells CASSSTTRNYNEQFF. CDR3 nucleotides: TGCGCCAGCAGCTCCACGACGCGAAACTACAATGAGCAGTTCTTC.

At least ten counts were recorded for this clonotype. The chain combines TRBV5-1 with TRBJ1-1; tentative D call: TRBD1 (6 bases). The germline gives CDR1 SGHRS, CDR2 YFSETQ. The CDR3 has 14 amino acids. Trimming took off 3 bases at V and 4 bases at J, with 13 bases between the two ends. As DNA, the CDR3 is TGCGCCAGCAGCTCTGGGACACCAATCACTGAAGCTTTCTTT. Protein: CASSSGTPITEAFF.

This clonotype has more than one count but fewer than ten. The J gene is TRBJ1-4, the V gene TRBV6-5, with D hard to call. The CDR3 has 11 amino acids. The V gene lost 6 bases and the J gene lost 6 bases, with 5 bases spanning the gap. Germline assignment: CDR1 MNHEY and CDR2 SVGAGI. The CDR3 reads CASRAHEKLFF. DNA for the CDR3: TGTGCCAGCAGAGCCCATGAAAAACTGTTTTTT.